The clone carrying this T cell receptor beta chain was counted a single time. No antigen is known for it. Every patient relapsed after autologous stem cell transplantation, and brentuximab vedotin exposure varied. The CDR3 totals 10 residues. Germline CDR1 is GTSNPN and CDR2 is SVGIG (reference sequence). V lost 5 bases and J lost 7, with 5 bases in between. Profiled with immunoSEQ multiplex PCR; TCRdb holds only in-frame clones, not every one. The sample includes 10,000 to 15,000 clones, 75% to 95% of them seen just once. This record belongs to a study of PD-1 blockade in classical Hodgkin lymphoma. The study's findings and limits: Reports described newly diagnosed patients as having lower baseline TCR diversity than healthy donors.

The V call is TRBV30, the J call TRBJ1-4; D may be TRBD1 (5 bases). This clonotype was sampled from a human donor with classical Hodgkin lymphoma. The input for sequencing was peripheral blood mononuclear cells (PBMCs), taken at baseline. In DNA, the CDR3 is TGTGCCTGGGGGGGTGAAAAACTGTTTTTT. It translates to CAWGGEKLFF. Based on the CDR3 plus reference TRBV30 and TRBJ1-4, the full variable domain is SQTIHQWPATLVQPVGSPLSLECTVEGTSNPNLYWYRQAAGRGLQLLFYSVGIGQISSEVPQNLSASRPQDRQFILSSKKLLLSDSGFYLCAWGGEKLFFGSGTQLSVL.